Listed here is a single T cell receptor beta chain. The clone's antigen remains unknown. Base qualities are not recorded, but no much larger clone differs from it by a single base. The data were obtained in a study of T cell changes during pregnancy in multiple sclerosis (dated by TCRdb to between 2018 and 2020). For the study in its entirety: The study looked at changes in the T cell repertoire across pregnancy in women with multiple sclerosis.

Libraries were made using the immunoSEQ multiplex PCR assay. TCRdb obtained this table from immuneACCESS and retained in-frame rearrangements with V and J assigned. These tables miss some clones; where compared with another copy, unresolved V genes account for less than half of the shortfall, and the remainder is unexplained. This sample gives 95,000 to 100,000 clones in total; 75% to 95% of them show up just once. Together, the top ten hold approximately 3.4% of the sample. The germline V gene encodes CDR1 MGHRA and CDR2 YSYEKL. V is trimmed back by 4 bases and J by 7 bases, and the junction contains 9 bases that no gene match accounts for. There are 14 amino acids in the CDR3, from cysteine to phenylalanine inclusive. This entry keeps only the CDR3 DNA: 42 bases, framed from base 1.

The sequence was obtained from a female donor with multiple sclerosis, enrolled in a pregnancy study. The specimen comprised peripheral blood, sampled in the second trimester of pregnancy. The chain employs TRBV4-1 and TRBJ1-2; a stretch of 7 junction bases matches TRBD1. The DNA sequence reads TGCGCCAGCAGCCCAACAACAGGGGTTGGTGGCTACACCTTC. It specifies CASSPTTGVGGYTF.